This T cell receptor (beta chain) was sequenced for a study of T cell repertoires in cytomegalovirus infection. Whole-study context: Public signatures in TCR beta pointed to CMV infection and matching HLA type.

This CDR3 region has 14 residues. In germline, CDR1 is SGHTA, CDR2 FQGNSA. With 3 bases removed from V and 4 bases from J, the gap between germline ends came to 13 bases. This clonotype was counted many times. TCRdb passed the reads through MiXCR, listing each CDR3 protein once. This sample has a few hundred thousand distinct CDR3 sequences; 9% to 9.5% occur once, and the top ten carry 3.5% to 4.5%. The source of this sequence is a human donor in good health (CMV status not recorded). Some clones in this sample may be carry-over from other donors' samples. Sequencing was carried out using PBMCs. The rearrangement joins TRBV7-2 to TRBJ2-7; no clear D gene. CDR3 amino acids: CASSFALGIYEQYF. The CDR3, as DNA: TGTGCCAGCAGCTTTGCGCTGGGTATATACGAGCAGTACTTC.